This record looks at one T cell receptor beta chain sequence and its context. Antigen unknown. Sequencing used immunoSEQ multiplex PCR; TCRdb keeps in-frame clones, though not all of them. Altogether roughly 350,000 clones are present, around 87% being singletons, with the ten largest covering around 3.7%. Germline CDR1 SGHTA, CDR2 FQGNSA. V shed 3 bases, J shed 13 bases, and the junction held 12 bases outside the gene matches. The CDR3 is made up of 15 amino acids. This sample was taken from a study of Ad26.COV2.S vaccination and SARS-CoV-2 variants. Study at large: A COV1001 Ad26.COV2.S trial-arm participant provided the sample. The authors gave Ad26.COV2.S intramuscularly, either once or twice 56 days apart.

Study results and caveats: Total responses of T cells may have been underestimated by the analyses of TCR breadth and depth.

As to treatment: around 19 received Ad26.COV2.S at low or high dose, single or two shots; about 5 received placebo; per-sample allocation not given. The samples date from day 63 after the first vaccine or placebo injection. Its platform was an Ad26 vector, and its expressed antigen was Wuhan-strain SARS-CoV-2 spike. This TCR derives from a person between 18 and 60 years old who received the Ad26.COV2.S COVID-19 vaccine or a placebo. The chain recombines TRBV7-2 with TRBJ2-3, with 11 nucleotides matching TRBD2. Material: peripheral blood, obtained in a trial of Ad26.COV2.S vaccine versus placebo. CDR3 amino acids: CASSFSSGGAVSEYF. The CDR3 coding sequence is TGTGCCAGCAGCTTTAGTAGCGGGGGGGCGGTTTCAGAGTATTTT. Drawing the rest from reference TRBV7-2 and TRBJ2-3, the complete variable domain is GAGVSQSPSNKVTEKGKDVELRCDPISGHTALYWYRQSLGQGLEFLIYFQGNSAPDKSGLPSDRFSAERTGGSVSTLTIQRTQQEDSAVYLCASSFSSGGAVSEYFGPGTRLTVL.